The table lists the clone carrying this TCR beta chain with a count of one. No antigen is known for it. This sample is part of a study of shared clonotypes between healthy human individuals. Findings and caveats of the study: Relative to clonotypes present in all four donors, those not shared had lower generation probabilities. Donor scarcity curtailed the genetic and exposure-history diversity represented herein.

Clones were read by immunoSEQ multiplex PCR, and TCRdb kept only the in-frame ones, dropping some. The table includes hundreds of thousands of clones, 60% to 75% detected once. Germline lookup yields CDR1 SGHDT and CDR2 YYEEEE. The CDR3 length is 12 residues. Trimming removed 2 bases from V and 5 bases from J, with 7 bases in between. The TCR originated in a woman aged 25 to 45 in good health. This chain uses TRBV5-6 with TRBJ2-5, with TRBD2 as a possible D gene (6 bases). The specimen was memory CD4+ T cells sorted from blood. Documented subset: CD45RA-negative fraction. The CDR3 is CASSFSGETQYF. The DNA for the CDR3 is TGTGCCAGCAGCTTTAGCGGCGAGACCCAGTACTTC.